The rows below give T cell receptor beta chains drawn from one sample of a study of shared T cell receptors in the human thymus. Method: immunoSEQ multiplex PCR; TCRdb's copy keeps in-frame clones and lacks some. The sample records hundreds of thousands of clones, 87% being singletons. These data were also filed under a second study, of human thymus T cells.

Sequencing was carried out using thymocytes. The receptors come from a boy under three years old with a congenital heart defect. CDR3s include the opening cysteine and the closing phenylalanine or tryptophan. D genes are given only for firm matches. Where a row states a size, it is once, few, many or the class of an expanded clone; other rows omit it.

J gene: TRBJ2-2; V gene: TRBV2; D gene: -; clone size: -; CDR3 protein: CASSEFGGRPTGELFF; CDR3 DNA: TGTGCCAGCAGTGAATTTGGGGGCCGCCCTACCGGGGAGCTGTTTTTT
J gene: TRBJ1-3; V gene: TRBV5-1; D gene: -; clone size: -; CDR3 protein: CASSLDRNTIYF; CDR3 DNA: TGCGCCAGCAGCTTGGATAGAAACACCATATATTTT
J gene: TRBJ2-1; V gene: TRBV7-2; D gene: -; clone size: -; CDR3 protein: CASSFLFEQFF; CDR3 DNA: TGTGCCAGCAGCTTCCTTTTCGAGCAGTTCTTC
J gene: TRBJ2-1; V gene: TRBV7-9; D gene: TRBD2; clone size: -; CDR3 protein: CASSSGTSGHEQFF; CDR3 DNA: TGTGCCAGCAGCTCGGGGACTAGCGGGCATGAGCAGTTCTTC
J gene: TRBJ2-7; V gene: TRBV5-5; D gene: -; clone size: few; CDR3 protein: CASRQTGHRIYEQYF; CDR3 DNA: TGTGCCAGCAGACAAACAGGGCACAGAATCTACGAGCAGTACTTC
J gene: TRBJ2-1; V gene: TRBV4-1; D gene: TRBD2; clone size: -; CDR3 protein: CASSQESGALAGGPGNEQFF; CDR3 DNA: TGCGCCAGCAGCCAAGAGAGTGGGGCTCTAGCGGGAGGGCCGGGCAATGAGCAGTTCTTC
J gene: TRBJ1-5; V gene: TRBV19; D gene: -; clone size: -; CDR3 protein: CASTPRPYSNQPQHF; CDR3 DNA: TGTGCCAGTACCCCGAGGCCCTATAGCAATCAGCCCCAGCATTTT
J gene: TRBJ2-2; V gene: TRBV6-6; D gene: TRBD2; clone size: few; CDR3 protein: CASSYDREGAGELFF; CDR3 DNA: TGTGCCAGCAGTTACGACCGGGAGGGTGCCGGGGAGCTGTTTTTT
J gene: TRBJ1-6; V gene: TRBV4-1; D gene: TRBD1; clone size: -; CDR3 protein: CASSQASGQGNSPLHF; CDR3 DNA: TGCGCCAGCAGCCAAGCCTCGGGACAGGGGAATTCACCCCTCCACTTT
J gene: TRBJ1-6; V gene: TRBV25-1; D gene: TRBD1; clone size: -; CDR3 protein: CASSEPKTGVGSPLHF; CDR3 DNA: TGTGCCAGCAGTGAACCAAAGACAGGGGTTGGTTCACCCCTCCACTTT
J gene: TRBJ2-3; V gene: TRBV4-1; D gene: -; clone size: once; CDR3 protein: CASSPPPGYTDTQYF; CDR3 DNA: TGCGCCAGCAGCCCGCCTCCGGGATACACAGATACGCAGTATTTT
J gene: TRBJ2-5; V gene: TRBV27; D gene: TRBD2; clone size: -; CDR3 protein: CASSRRGGQETQYF; CDR3 DNA: TGTGCCAGCAGTAGACGGGGGGGCCAAGAGACCCAGTACTTC
J gene: TRBJ1-2; V gene: TRBV29-1; D gene: TRBD1; clone size: -; CDR3 protein: CSVDRDSRSAYGYTF; CDR3 DNA: TGCAGCGTTGACCGGGACAGCCGCTCGGCTTATGGCTACACCTTC
J gene: TRBJ1-5; V gene: TRBV28; D gene: TRBD1; clone size: -; CDR3 protein: CASDRVSNQPQHF; CDR3 DNA: TGTGCCTCGGACAGGGTCAGCAATCAGCCCCAGCATTTT
J gene: TRBJ1-1; V gene: TRBV29-1; D gene: -; clone size: -; CDR3 protein: CSVVPLRGTEAFF; CDR3 DNA: TGCAGCGTTGTTCCTTTAAGAGGCACTGAAGCTTTCTTT